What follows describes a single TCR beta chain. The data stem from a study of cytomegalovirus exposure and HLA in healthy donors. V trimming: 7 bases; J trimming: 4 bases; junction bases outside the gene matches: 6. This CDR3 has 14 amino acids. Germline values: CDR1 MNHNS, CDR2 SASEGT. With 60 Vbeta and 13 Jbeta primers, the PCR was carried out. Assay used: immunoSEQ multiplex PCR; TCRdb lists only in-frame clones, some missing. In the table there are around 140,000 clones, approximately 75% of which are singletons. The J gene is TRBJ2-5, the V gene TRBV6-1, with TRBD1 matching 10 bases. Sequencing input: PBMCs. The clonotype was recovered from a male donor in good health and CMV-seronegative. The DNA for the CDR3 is TGTGCCAGCATGAGCCGGGACAGGGGAGAGACCCAGTACTTC. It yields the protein CASMSRDRGETQYF.